This T cell receptor (beta chain) was recovered during a study of regulatory T cells in long-lasting Graves disease. This clonotype was counted between two and nine times. CDR3 regions were amplified by Arm-PCR using iRepertoire HTBI primers to build TCR beta libraries. In TCRdb, the multiplex PCR reads were re-called with MiXCR into one record per CDR3 protein. The table has 420,000 or so distinct CDR3 sequences, roughly 15% seen once. CDR1 is MNHNS, CDR2 SASEGT, per germline. After removal of 6 bases from V and 2 bases from J, the junction contained 11 bases not matched to a gene. The CDR3 runs 16 residues. Time point: newly diagnosed GD, antithyroid drugs for less than 3 months. Extracted PBMC RNA gave rise to the TCR library. These same data were also listed under a study on T cells in Graves' hyperthyroidism and ophthalmopathy.

This TCR was sampled from a woman aged 18-29 years with Graves disease. The sample here was peripheral blood mononuclear cells (PBMCs), taken at new diagnosis, from a patient treated with antithyroid drugs. The gene calls are TRBV6-1 and TRBJ2-3; 7 bases map to TRBD2. In nucleotides, the CDR3 is TGTGCCAGCAGCCCCCCCCTAGCGGCCATCACAGATACGCAGTATTTT. It translates to CASSPPLAAITDTQYF.